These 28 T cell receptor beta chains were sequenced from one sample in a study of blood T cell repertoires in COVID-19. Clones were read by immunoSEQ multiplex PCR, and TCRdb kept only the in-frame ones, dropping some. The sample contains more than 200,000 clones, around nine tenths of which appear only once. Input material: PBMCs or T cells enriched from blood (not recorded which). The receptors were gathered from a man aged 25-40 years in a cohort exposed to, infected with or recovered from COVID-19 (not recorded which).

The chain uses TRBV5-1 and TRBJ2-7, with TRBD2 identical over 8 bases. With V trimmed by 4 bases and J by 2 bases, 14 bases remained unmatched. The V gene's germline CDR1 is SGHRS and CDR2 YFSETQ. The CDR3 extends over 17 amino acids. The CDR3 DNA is TGCGCCAGCAGCACGCAAGCGGGAGCCTCGATTCCCTACGAGCAGTACTTC. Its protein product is CASSTQAGASIPYEQYF.

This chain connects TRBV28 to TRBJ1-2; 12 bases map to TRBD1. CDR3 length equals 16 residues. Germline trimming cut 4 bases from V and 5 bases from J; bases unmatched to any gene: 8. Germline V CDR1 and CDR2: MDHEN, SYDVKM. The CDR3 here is CASSSPGTGGGYGYTF. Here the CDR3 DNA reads TGTGCCAGCAGTTCACCCGGGACAGGGGGCGGGTATGGCTACACCTTC.

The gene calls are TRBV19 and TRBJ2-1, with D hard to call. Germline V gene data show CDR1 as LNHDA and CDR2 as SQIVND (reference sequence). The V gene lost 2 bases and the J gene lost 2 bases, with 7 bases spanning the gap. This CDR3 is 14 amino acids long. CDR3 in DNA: TGTGCCAGTAGTATACCCGGTACCTACAATGAGCAGTTCTTC. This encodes CASSIPGTYNEQFF.

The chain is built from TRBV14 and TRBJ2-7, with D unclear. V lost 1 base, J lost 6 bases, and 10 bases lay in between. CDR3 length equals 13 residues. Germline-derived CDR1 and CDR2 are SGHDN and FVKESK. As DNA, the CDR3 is TGTGCCAGCAGCCAAGGCCGACTCACCGAGCAGTACTTC. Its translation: CASSQGRLTEQYF.

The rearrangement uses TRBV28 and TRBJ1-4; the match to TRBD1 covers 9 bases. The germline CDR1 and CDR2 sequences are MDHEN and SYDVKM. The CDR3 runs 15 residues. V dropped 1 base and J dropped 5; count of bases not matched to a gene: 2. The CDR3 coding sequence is TGTGCCAGCAGTTTATATGGGACAGGGAATGAAAAACTGTTTTTT. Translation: CASSLYGTGNEKLFF.

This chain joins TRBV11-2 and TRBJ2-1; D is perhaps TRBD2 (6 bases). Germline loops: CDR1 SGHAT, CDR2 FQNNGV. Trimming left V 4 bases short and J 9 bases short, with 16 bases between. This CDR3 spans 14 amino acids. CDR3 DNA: TGTGCCAGCAGCTACGGGACTGTGAGGGGTGAGCAGTTCTTC. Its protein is CASSYGTVRGEQFF.

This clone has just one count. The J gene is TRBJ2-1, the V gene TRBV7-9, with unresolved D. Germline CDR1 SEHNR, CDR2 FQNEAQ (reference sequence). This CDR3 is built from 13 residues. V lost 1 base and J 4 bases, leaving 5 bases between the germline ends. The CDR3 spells CASSLDSYNEQFF. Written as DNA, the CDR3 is TGTGCCAGCAGCTTAGACTCTTACAATGAGCAGTTCTTC.

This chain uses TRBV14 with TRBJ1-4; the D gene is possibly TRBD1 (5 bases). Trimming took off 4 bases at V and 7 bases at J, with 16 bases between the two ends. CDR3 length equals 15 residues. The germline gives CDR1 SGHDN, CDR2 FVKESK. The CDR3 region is CASSPGIRTPEKLFF. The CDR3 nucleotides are TGTGCCAGCAGCCCAGGGATCAGGACCCCTGAAAAACTGTTTTTT.

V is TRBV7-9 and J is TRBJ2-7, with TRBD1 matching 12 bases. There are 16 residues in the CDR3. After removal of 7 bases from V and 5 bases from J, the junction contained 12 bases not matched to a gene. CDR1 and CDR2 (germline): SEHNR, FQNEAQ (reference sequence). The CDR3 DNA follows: TGTGCCAGCATCTTGTTTCGGGGACAGGGGGCCCACGAGCAGTACTTC. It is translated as CASILFRGQGAHEQYF.

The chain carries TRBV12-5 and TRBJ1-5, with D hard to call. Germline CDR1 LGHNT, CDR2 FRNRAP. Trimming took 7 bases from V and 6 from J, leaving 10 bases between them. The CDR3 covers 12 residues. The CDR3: CASAPEGQPQHF. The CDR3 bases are TGTGCTAGTGCCCCGGAGGGTCAGCCCCAGCATTTT.

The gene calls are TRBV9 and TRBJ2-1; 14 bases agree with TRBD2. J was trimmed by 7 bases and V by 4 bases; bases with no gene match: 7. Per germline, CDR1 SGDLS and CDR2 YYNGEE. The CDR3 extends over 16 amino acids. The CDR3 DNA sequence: TGTGCCAGCAGCACCCGACTAGCGGGAGGGCCTAATGAGCAGTTCTTC. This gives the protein CASSTRLAGGPNEQFF.

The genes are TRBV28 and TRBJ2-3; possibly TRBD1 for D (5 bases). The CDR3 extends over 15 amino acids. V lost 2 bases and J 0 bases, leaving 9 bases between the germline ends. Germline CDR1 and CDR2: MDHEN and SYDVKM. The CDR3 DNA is TGTGCCAGCAGTTTAGGGGCGACTAGCACAGATACGCAGTATTTT. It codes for CASSLGATSTDTQYF.

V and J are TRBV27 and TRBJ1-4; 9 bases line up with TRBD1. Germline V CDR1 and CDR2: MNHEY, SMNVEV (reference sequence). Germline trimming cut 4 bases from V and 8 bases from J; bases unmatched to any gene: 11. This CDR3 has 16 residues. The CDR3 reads CASSSLTGTGNEKLFF. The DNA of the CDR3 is TGTGCCAGCAGTTCCTTAACCGGGACAGGGAACGAAAAACTGTTTTTT.

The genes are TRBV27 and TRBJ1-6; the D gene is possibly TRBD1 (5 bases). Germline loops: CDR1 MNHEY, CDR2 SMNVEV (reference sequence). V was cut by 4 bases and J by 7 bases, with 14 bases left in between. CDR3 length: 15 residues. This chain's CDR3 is CASSWGDGPNSPLHF. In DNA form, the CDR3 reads TGTGCCAGCAGTTGGGGGGACGGACCAAATTCACCCCTCCACTTT.

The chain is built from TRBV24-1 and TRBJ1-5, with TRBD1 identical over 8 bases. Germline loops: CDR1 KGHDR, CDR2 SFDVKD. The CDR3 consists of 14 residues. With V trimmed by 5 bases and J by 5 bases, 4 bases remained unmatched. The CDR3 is CATSATGGDQPQHF. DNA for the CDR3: TGTGCCACCAGTGCCACAGGGGGAGATCAGCCCCAGCATTTT.

The CDR3 nucleotides read TGTGCCATCAGTGAGGACCTCCCAGGGAACTATGGCTACACCTTC. It yields the protein CAISEDLPGNYGYTF. The chain couples TRBV10-3 to TRBJ1-2; D is perhaps TRBD1 (5 bases). Germline-derived CDR1 and CDR2 are ENHRY and SYGVKD. This CDR3 comprises 15 residues. V shed 2 bases and J shed 2 bases, with 12 bases lying between them.

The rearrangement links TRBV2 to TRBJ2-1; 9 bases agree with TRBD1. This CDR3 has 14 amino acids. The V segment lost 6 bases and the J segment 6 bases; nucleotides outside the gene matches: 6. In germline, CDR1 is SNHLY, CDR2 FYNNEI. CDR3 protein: CASRDRGTSNEQFF. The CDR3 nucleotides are TGTGCCAGCAGGGACAGGGGAACTTCCAATGAGCAGTTCTTC.

The CDR3 region has the DNA TGTGCCAGCAGCAAGGGGACTAGCGGGACGGTTGAGCAGTTCTTC. Protein: CASSKGTSGTVEQFF. V is TRBV9 and J is TRBJ2-1; the match to TRBD2 covers 13 bases. The CDR3 is made up of 15 amino acids. Germline trimming cut 4 bases from V and 9 bases from J; bases unmatched to any gene: 7. Germline V gene sequence: CDR1 SGDLS, CDR2 YYNGEE.

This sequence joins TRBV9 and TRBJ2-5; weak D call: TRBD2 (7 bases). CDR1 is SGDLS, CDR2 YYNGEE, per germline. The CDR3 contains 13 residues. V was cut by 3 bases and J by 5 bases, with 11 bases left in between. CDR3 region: CASSAKGGETQYF. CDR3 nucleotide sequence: TGTGCCAGCAGCGCAAAGGGGGGGGAGACCCAGTACTTC.

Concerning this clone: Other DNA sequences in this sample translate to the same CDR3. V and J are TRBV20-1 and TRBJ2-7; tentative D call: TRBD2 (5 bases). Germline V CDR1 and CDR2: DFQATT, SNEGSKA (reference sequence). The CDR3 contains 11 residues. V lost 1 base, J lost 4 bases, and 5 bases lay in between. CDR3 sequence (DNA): TGCAGTGCTAGAGGCGGGTACGAGCAGTACTTC. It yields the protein CSARGGYEQYF.

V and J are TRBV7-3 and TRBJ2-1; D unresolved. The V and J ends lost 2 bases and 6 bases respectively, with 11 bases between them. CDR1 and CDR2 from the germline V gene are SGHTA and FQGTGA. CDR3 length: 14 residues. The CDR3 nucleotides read TGTGCCAGCAGCTTATTATCCCTAGGCAATGAGCAGTTCTTC. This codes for CASSLLSLGNEQFF.

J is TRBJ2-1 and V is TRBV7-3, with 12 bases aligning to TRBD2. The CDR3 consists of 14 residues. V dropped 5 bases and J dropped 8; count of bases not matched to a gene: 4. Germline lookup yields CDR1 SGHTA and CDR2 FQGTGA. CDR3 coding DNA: TGTGCCAGCAGCCCGGGACTAGCGGGCTATGAGCAGTTCTTC. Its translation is CASSPGLAGYEQFF.

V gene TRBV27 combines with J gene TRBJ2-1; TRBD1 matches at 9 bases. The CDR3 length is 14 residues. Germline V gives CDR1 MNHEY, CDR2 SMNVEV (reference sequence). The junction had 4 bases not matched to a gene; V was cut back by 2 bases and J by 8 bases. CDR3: CASSLRDREDEQFF. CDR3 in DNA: TGTGCCAGCAGTTTAAGGGACAGGGAGGATGAGCAGTTCTTC.

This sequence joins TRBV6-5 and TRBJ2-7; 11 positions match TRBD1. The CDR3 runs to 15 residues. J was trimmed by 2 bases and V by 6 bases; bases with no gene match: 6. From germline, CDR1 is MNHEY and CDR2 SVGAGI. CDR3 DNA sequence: TGTGCCAGCAGCGGACAGGGGGCGACCACCTACGAGCAGTACTTC. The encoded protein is CASSGQGATTYEQYF.

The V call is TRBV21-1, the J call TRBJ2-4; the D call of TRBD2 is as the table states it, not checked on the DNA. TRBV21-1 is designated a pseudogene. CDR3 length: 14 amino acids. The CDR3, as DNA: TGTGCCAGCAGCAACCTGGGCGGGGAAAACATTCAGTACTTC. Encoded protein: CASSNLGGENIQYF.

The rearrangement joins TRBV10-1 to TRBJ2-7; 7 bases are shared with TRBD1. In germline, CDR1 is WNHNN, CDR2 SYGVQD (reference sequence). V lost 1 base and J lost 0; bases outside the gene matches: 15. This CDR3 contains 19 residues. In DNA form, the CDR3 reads TGCGCCAGCAGTGAGTATCCCCTAGGGGGCGGGTCAAGCTCCTACGAGCAGTACTTC. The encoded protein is CASSEYPLGGGSSSYEQYF.

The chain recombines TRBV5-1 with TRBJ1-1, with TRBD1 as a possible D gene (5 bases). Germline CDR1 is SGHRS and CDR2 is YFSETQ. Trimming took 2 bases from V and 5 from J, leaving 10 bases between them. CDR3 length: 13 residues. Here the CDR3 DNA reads TGCGCCAGCAGCTTAGGGGCCGGGACTGAAGCTTTCTTT. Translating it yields CASSLGAGTEAFF.

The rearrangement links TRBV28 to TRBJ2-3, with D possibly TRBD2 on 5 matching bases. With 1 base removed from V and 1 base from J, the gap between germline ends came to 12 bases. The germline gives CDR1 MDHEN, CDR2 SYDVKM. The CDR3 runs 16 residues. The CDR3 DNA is TGTGCCAGCAGTTTATTATACGGGAAGGGCACAGATACGCAGTATTTT. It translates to CASSLLYGKGTDTQYF.